This record concerns one T cell receptor (beta chain) sequence. The data are from a study of blood T cells in healthy people across ages. Isolated PBMCs totaled at least 6.5 million in each sample. Using a J-beta primer mix together with a sample-barcoded 5' primer, a second PCR was run for about 6 to 12 cycles. At least 2.5 million CDR3-containing paired-end reads were obtained per sample. TCRdb processed the 5' RACE reads anew with MiXCR; each CDR3 protein has one entry. The data hold 2 million or so distinct CDR3 sequences, with about 50% observed a single time. There are 13 residues in the CDR3. V was clipped by 0 bases and J by 8 bases, with 10 bases between them. Germline CDR1 reads LGHNA; CDR2 reads YNFKEQ.

This chain connects TRBV4-2 to TRBJ1-2; D ambiguous. What was sequenced was blood. This clonotype was obtained from a woman aged 40 to 50 in good health. CDR3 sequence: CASSQDKDLGYTF. In DNA, the CDR3 is TGTGCCAGCAGCCAAGATAAGGATCTCGGCTACACCTTC.